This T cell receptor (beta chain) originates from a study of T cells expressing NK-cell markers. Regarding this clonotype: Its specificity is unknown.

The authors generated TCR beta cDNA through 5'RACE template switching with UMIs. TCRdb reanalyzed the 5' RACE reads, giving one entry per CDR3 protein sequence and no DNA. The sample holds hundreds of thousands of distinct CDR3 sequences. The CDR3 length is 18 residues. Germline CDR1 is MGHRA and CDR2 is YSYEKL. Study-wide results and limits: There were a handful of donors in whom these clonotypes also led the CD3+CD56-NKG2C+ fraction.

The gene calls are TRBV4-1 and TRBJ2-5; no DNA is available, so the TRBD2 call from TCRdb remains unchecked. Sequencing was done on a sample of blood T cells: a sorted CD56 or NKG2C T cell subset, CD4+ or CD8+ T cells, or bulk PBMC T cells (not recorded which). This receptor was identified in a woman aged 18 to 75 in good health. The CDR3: CASSPLGGGFFRSETQYF.